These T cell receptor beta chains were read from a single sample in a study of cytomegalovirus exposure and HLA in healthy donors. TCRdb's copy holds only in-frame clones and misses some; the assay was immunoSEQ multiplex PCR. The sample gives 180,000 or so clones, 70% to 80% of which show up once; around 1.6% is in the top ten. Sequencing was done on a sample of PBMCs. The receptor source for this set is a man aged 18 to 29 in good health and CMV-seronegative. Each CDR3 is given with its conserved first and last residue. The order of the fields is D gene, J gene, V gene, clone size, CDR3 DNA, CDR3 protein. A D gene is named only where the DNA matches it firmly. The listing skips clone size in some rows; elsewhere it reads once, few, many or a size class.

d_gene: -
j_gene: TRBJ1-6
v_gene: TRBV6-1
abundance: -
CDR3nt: TGTGCCAGCAGTGAGCTGGGAGGCTCTGAATCACCCCTCCACTTT
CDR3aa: CASSELGGSESPLHF

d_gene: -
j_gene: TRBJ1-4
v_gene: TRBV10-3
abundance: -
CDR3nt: TGTGCCATCAGCCCCGGGGGTGAAAAACTGTTTTTT
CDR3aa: CAISPGGEKLFF

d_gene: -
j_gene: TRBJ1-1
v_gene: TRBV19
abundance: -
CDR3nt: TGTGCCAGTAGTACCGGTGGGGGGGTAACTGAAGCTTTCTTT
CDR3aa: CASSTGGGVTEAFF

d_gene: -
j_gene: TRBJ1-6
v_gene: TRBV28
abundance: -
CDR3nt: TGTGCCAGCAGTTTATCGACGGGGTTCGAACCCCTCCACTTT
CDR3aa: CASSLSTGFEPLHF

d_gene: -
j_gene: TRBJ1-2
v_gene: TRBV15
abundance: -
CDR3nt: TGTGCCACCAGCAGAGATCGGGGGGGGAGGTATGGCTACACCTTC
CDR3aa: CATSRDRGGRYGYTF

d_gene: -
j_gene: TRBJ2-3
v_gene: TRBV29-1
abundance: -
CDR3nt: TGCAGCGTTGACTTCCTTGGCACAGATACGCAGTATTTT
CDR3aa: CSVDFLGTDTQYF

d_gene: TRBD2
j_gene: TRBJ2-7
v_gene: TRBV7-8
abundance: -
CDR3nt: TGTGCCAGCAGCCATAGCGGGGGGACGACCTACGAGCAGTACTTC
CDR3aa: CASSHSGGTTYEQYF

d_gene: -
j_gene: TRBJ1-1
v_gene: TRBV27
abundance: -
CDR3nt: TGTGCCAGCAGTGACTTGGGGGAAGGGAGGCTTCGCACTGAAGCTTTCTTT
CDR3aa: CASSDLGEGRLRTEAFF

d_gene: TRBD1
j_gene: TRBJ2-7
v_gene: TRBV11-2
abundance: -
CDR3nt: TGTGCCAGCAGCGTCTCGGACAGGGGGCCCTACGAGCAGTACTTC
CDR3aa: CASSVSDRGPYEQYF

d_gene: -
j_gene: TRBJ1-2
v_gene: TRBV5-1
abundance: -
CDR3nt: TGCGCCAGCAGCTTGACCATTTCTCGGGCTAACTATGGCTACACCTTC
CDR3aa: CASSLTISRANYGYTF

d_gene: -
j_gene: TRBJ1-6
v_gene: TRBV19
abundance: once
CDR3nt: TGTGCCAGTAGTATTGTCCTCGGGGGGAATTCACCCCTCCACTTT
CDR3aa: CASSIVLGGNSPLHF

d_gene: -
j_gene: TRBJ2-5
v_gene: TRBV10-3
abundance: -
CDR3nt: TGTGCCATCAGTGACCCCTCGGAGACCCAGTACTTC
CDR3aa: CAISDPSETQYF

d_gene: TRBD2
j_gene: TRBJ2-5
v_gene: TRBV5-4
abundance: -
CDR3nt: TGTGCCAGCAGCTTGGAAGCGGGGGCGAACCAAGAGACCCAGTACTTC
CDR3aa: CASSLEAGANQETQYF

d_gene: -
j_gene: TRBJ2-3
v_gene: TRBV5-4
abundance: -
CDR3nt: TGTGCCAGCAGCCGGGGAAACCGGTTTAACACAGATACGCAGTATTTT
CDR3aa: CASSRGNRFNTDTQYF

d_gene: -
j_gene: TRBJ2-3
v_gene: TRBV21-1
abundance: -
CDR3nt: TGTGCCAGCAGCCGAGATCCCGTTCCCCCAGATACGCAGTATTTT
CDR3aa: CASSRDPVPPDTQYF

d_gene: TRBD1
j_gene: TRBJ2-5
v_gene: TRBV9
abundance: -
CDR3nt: TGTGCCAGCAGCGCAGGGGACAGGGGGCAGGAGACCCAGTACTTC
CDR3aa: CASSAGDRGQETQYF

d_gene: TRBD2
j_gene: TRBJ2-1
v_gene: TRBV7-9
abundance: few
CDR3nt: TGTGCCAGCAGCTTAGTGGGACTAGCCTGGAATGAGCAGTTCTTC
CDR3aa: CASSLVGLAWNEQFF

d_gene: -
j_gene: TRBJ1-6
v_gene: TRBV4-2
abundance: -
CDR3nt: TGTGCCAGCAGCCAAGTAGGGAAGGGGATTGACTCACCCCTCCACTTT
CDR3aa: CASSQVGKGIDSPLHF

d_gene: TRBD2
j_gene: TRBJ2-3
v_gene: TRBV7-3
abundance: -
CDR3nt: TGTGCCAGCAGCCCCGGGACTAGCGGGGGGGGAAGAAGAGATACGCAGTATTTT
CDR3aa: CASSPGTSGGGRRDTQYF

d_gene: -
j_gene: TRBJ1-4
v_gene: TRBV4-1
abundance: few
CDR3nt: TGCGCCAGCAGCCAAGATTCATGGCTGATGTTCGAAAAACTGTTTTTT
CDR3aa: CASSQDSWLMFEKLFF

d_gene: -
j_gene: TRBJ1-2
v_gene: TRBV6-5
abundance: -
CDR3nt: TGTGCCAGCAGACTAAGGGCGGCGGGGTACTATGGCTACACCTTC
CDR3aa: CASRLRAAGYYGYTF

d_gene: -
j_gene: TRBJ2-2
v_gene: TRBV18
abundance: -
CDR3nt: TGTGCCAGCTCACCACTAACCGGGGAGCTGTTTTTT
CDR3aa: CASSPLTGELFF

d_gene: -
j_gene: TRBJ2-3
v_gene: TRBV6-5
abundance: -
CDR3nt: TGTGCCAGCAGGAAGGAGGGTGGGATAGATACGCAGTATTTT
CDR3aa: CASRKEGGIDTQYF

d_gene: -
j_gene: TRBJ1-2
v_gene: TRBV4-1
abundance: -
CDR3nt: TGCGCCAGCAGCCAAGCCTGGACGGCGGGCGGTGGCTACACCTTC
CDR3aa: CASSQAWTAGGGYTF

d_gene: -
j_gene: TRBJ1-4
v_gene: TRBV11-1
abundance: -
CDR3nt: TGTGCCAGCAGCCAATCTGGGCCGAATGAAAAACTGTTTTTT
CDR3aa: CASSQSGPNEKLFF

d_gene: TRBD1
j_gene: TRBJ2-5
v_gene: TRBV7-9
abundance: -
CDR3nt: TGTGCCAGCAGCTCACCGCTCAGGGGGCTGAACCCCCAAGAGACCCAGTACTTC
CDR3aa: CASSSPLRGLNPQETQYF